The 10 T cell receptor beta chains below all came from one sample that was sequenced in a study of T cells after yellow fever vaccination. Via MiXCR, TCRdb re-called the 5' RACE reads, giving one row per CDR3 protein. Of some 560,000 distinct CDR3 sequences listed, about 15% are singletons. The sample was PBMCs, taken 5 to 6 days after the first yellow fever vaccination. These receptors originate from a man aged 18 to 29 who received the YFV17D yellow fever vaccine.

This clonotype was observed a few times. The chain combines TRBV6-5 with TRBJ1-2; D ambiguous. Germline V gene lookup returns CDR1 MNHEY and CDR2 SVGAGI. The CDR3 contains 14 residues. The germline V and J ends were trimmed by 4 bases and 8 bases, with 17 bases remaining between them. CDR3 coding DNA: TGTGCCAGCAGTTCGGGGAAGTTTGATGTGGGCTACACCTTC. This gives the protein CASSSGKFDVGYTF.

The V gene is TRBV29-1, the J gene TRBJ2-5; possibly TRBD2 for D (7 bases). CDR1 is SQVTM and CDR2 is ANQGSEA in the germline V gene. Trimming cost V 7 bases and J 5 bases, with 14 bases left between them. The CDR3 sequence is 12 residues long. The CDR3 protein is CSAGKGGETQYF. CDR3 nucleotide sequence: TGCAGCGCCGGGAAGGGGGGGGAGACCCAGTACTTC.

This clonotype was detected a few times. The J gene is TRBJ1-6, the V gene TRBV27; D unresolved. Trimming stripped 5 bases from V and 7 bases from J, with 9 bases between. The CDR3 loop spans 13 amino acids. The V gene's germline CDR1 is MNHEY and CDR2 SMNVEV (reference sequence). In DNA, the CDR3 is TGTGCCAGCAGTAGTTGGGGAAATTCACCCCTCCACTTT. Translated, it gives CASSSWGNSPLHF.

The chain combines TRBV20-1 with TRBJ1-1; D is uncertain. Trimming cost V 4 bases and J 0 bases, with 9 bases left between them. CDR3 length equals 13 residues. The germline gives CDR1 DFQATT, CDR2 SNEGSKA (reference sequence). CDR3 amino acids: CSATTDLNTEAFF. The DNA for the CDR3 is TGCAGTGCTACGACGGACCTGAACACTGAAGCTTTCTTT.

This clonotype was seen at least ten times. The chain uses TRBV12-3 or TRBV12-4 and TRBJ1-1; no clear D gene. V shed 6 bases and J shed 7 bases, with 18 bases lying between them. The CDR3 is 14 amino acids. The CDR3 sequence: CASREAGGWSEAFF. The CDR3 DNA reads TGTGCCAGCAGGGAGGCTGGTGGGTGGAGTGAAGCTTTCTTT.

The CDR3 coding sequence is TGCGCCAGCAGCCAAGATTGGGAGTCCTCCTACAATGAGCAGTTCTTC. Amino acid sequence: CASSQDWESSYNEQFF. The V call is TRBV4-3, the J call TRBJ2-1; tentatively, D is TRBD2 (5 bases). V lost 0 bases, J lost 0 bases, and 9 bases lay in between. The CDR3 is made up of 16 amino acids. Germline values: CDR1 LGHNA, CDR2 YSLEER.

This clonotype has a single count. V and J are TRBV5-1 and TRBJ2-1, with 10 bases lining up with TRBD1. Germline lookup yields CDR1 SGHRS and CDR2 YFSETQ. The V gene end was trimmed by 4 bases and the J gene end by 4 bases; junction bases not matched to a gene: 5. The CDR3 is 15 amino acids. CDR3 amino acids: CASSSGTGVYNEQFF. The CDR3 DNA sequence: TGCGCCAGCAGCAGCGGGACAGGGGTTTACAATGAGCAGTTCTTC.

This chain uses TRBV7-2 with TRBJ2-1; D is possibly TRBD1 (5 bases). This CDR3 comprises 13 residues. V lost 5 bases, J lost 9 bases, and 14 bases lay in between. The germline V gene has CDR1 SGHTA and CDR2 FQGNSA. CDR3 sequence (DNA): TGTGCCAGCAGCGACAGCCCCTCAGCTGAGCAGTTCTTC. Protein: CASSDSPSAEQFF.

There are a few counts of this clonotype. The rearrangement joins TRBV5-5 to TRBJ2-3; D may be TRBD1 or TRBD2 (5 bases each). The germline V gene encodes CDR1 SGHKS and CDR2 YYEKEE (reference sequence). The length of the CDR3 is 17 residues. Trimming stripped 4 bases from V and 3 bases from J, with 21 bases between. CDR3 nucleotide sequence: TGTGCCAGCAGCGACTCGGGACGGATGCCAAGGACAGATACGCAGTATTTT. This gives the protein CASSDSGRMPRTDTQYF.

In DNA form, the CDR3 reads TGTGCCAGCAGCTTGCTTAGAGGCCAAGAGACCCAGTACTTC. It is translated as CASSLLRGQETQYF. The chain links TRBV7-8 to TRBJ2-5; no reliable D call. V lost 3 bases to trimming and J lost 1 base, with 9 bases between them. The CDR3 consists of 14 residues. Germline CDR1 and CDR2: SGHVS and FQNEAQ.